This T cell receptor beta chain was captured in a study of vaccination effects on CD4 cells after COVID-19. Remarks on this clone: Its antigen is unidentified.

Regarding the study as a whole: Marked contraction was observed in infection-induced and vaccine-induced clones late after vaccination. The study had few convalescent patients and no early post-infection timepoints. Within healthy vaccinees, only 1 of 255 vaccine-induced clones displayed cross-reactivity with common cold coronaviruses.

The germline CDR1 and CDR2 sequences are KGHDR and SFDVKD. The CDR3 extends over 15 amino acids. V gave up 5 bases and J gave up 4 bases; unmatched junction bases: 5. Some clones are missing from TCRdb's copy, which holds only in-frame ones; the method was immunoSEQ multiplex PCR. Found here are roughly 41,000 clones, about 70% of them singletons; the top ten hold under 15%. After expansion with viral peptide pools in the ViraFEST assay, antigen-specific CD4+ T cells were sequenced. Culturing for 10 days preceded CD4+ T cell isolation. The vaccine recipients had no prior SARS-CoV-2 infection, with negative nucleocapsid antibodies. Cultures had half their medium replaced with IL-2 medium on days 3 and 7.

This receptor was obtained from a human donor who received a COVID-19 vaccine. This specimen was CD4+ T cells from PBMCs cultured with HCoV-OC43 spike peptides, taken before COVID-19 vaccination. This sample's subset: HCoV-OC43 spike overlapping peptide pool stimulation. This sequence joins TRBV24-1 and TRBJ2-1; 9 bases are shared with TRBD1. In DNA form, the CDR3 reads TGTGCCACCAGTGGGGAGGGGACAGGGTACAATGAGCAGTTCTTC. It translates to CATSGEGTGYNEQFF.